This T cell receptor beta chain is from a study of response to subunit inactivated influenza vaccine. This CDR3 spans 17 amino acids. V was pared by 5 bases and J by 1 base, with 7 bases of the junction left unmatched. The germline V gene has CDR1 KGHDR and CDR2 SFDVKD. TCRdb itself ran the RT-PCR reads through MiXCR, one entry per CDR3 protein. The data contain about 190,000 distinct CDR3 sequences, under 15% of them singletons. The origin of this receptor is a man aged 45-60 years who received an inactivated influenza vaccine. The chain carries TRBV24-1 and TRBJ2-1, with 10 bases that match TRBD2. The input for sequencing was CD8+ T cells sorted from PBMCs, taken 5 to 6 days after vaccination. The CDR3 nucleotides read TGTGCCACCAGTGCAGGGGGACTAGCGCCATCCTACAATGAGCAGTTCTTC. It specifies CATSAGGLAPSYNEQFF.